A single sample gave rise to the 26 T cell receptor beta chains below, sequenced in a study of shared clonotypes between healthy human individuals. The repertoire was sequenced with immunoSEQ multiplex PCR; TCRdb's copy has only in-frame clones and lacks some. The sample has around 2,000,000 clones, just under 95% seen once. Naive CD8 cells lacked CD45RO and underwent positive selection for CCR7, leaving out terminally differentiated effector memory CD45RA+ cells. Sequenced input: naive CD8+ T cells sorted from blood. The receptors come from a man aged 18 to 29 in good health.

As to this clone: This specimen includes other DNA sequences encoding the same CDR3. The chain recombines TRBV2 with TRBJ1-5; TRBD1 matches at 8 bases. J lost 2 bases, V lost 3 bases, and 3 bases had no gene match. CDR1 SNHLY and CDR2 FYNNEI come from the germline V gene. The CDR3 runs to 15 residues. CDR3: CASSETGVGNQPQHF. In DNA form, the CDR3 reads TGTGCCAGCAGTGAGACAGGGGTTGGCAATCAGCCCCAGCATTTT.

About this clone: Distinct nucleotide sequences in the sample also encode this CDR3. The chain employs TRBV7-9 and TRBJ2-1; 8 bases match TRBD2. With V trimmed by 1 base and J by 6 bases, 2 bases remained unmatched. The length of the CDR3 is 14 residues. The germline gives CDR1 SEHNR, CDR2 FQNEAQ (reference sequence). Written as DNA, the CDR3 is TGTGCCAGCAGCTTAGTCGCGGGGGGCAATGAGCAGTTCTTC. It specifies CASSLVAGGNEQFF.

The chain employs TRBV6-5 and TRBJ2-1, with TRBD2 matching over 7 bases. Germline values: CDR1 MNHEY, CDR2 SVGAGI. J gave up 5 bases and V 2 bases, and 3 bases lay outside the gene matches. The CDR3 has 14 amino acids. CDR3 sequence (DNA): TGTGCCAGCAGTTACGGGGGGGGACACAATGAGCAGTTCTTC. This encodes CASSYGGGHNEQFF.

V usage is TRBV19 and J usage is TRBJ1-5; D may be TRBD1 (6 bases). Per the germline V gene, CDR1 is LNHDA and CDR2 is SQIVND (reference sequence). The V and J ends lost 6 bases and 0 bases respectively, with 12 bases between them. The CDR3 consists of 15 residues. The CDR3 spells CASRDRRYSNQPQHF. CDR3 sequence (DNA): TGTGCCAGTAGGGACAGACGGTATAGCAATCAGCCCCAGCATTTT.

CDR3 region: CASRDLGTGTEAFF. CDR3 sequence (DNA): TGTGCCAGCCGGGACCTTGGGACGGGCACTGAAGCTTTCTTT. This chain links TRBV6-1 with TRBJ1-1; D might be TRBD1 (5 bases). In germline, CDR1 is MNHNS, CDR2 SASEGT. Trimming took 8 bases from V and 4 from J, leaving 17 bases between them. This CDR3 region has 14 residues.

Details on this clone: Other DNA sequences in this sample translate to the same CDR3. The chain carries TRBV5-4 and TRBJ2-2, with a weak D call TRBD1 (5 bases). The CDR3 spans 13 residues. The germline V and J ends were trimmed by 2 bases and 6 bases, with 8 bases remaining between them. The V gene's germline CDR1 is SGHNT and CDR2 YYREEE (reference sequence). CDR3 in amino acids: CASSFQGSGELFF. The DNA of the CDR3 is TGTGCCAGCAGCTTTCAGGGATCCGGGGAGCTGTTTTTT.

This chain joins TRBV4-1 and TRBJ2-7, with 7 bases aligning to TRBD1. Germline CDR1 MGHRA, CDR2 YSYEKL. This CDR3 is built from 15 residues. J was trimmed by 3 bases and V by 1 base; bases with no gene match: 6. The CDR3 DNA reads TGCGCCAGCAGCCAAGCAATCGGGACAGTCTACGAGCAGTACTTC. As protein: CASSQAIGTVYEQYF.

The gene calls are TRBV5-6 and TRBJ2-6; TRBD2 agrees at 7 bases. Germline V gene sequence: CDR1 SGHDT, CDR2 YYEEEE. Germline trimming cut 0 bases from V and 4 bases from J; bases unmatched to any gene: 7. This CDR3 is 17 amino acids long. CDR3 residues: CASSLEGGIGGANVLTF. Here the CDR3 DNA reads TGTGCCAGCAGCTTGGAGGGAGGGATCGGAGGGGCCAACGTCCTGACTTTC.

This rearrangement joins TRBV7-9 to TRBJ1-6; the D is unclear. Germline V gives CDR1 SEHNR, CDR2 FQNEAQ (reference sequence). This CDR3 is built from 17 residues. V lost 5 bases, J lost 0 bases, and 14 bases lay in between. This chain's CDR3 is CASSPAVQASYNSPLHF. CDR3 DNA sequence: TGTGCCAGCAGCCCCGCAGTTCAGGCCTCCTATAATTCACCCCTCCACTTT.

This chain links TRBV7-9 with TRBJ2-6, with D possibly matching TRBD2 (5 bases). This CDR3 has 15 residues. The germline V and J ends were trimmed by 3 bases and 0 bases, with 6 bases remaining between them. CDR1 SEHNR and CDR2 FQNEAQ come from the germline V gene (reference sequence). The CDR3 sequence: CASSFSVSGANVLTF. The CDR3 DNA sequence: TGTGCCAGCAGCTTTAGCGTCTCTGGGGCCAACGTCCTGACTTTC.

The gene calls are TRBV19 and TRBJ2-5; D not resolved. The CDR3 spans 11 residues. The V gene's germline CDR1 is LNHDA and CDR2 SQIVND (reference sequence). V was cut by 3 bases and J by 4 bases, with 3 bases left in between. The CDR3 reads CASSIPETQYF. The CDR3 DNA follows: TGTGCCAGTAGTATTCCAGAGACCCAGTACTTC.

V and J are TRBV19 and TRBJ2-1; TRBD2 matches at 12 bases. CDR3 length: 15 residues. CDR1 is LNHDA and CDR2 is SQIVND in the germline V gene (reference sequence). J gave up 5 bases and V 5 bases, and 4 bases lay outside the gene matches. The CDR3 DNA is TGTGCCAGTAGTTTCGGACTAGCGGGAAACAATGAGCAGTTCTTC. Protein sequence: CASSFGLAGNNEQFF.

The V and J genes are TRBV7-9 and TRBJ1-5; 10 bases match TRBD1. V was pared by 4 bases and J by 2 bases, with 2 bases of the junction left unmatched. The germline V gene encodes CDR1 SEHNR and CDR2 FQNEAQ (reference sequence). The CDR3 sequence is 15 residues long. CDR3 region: CASSYGQGGNQPQHF. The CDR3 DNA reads TGTGCCAGCAGCTACGGACAGGGGGGCAATCAGCCCCAGCATTTT.

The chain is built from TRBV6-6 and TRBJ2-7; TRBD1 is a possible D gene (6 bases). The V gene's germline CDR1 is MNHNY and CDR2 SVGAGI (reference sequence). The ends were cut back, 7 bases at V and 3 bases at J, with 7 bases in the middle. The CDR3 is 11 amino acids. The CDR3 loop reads CASKGVYEQYF. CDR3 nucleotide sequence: TGTGCCAGCAAGGGGGTCTACGAGCAGTACTTC.

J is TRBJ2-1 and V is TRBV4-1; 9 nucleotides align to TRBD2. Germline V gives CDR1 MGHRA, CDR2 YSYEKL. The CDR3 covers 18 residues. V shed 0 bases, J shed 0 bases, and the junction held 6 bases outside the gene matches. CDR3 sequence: CASSQEPSGTFSYNEQFF. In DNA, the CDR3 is TGCGCCAGCAGCCAAGAGCCTAGCGGGACCTTCTCCTACAATGAGCAGTTCTTC.

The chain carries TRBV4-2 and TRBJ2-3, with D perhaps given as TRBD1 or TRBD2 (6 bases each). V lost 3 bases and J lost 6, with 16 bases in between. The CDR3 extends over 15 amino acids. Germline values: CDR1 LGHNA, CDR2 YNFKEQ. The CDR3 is CASSHVPGAGDTQYF. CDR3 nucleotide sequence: TGTGCCAGCAGCCATGTCCCGGGGGCCGGCGATACGCAGTATTTT.

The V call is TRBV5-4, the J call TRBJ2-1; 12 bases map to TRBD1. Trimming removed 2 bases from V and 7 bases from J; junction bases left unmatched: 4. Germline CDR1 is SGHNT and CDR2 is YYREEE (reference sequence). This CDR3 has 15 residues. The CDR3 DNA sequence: TGTGCCAGCAGCTTCGGGACAGGGGGCGGGAATGAGCAGTTCTTC. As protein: CASSFGTGGGNEQFF.

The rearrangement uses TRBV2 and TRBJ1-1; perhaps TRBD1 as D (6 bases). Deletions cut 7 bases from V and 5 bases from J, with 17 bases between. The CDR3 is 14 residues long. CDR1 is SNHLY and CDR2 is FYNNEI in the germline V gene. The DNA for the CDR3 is TGTGCCAGCAACGGTTGGCAGGGGCGTACTGAAGCTTTCTTT. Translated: CASNGWQGRTEAFF. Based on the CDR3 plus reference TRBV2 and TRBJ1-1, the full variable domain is EPEVTQTPSHQVTQMGQEVILRCVPISNHLYFYWYRQILGQKVEFLVSFYNNEISEKSEIFDDQFSVERPDGSNFTLKIRSTKLEDSAMYFCASNGWQGRTEAFFGQGTRLTVV.

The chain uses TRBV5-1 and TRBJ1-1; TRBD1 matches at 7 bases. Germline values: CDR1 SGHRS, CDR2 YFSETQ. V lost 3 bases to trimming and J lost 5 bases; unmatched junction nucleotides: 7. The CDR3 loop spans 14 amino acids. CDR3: CASSWDSKGTEAFF. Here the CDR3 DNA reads TGCGCCAGCAGCTGGGACAGTAAGGGGACTGAAGCTTTCTTT. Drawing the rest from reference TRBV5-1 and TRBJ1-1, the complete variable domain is KAGVTQTPRYLIKTRGQQVTLSCSPISGHRSVSWYQQTPGQGLQFLFEYFSETQRNKGNFPGRFSGRQFSNSRSEMNVSTLELGDSALYLCASSWDSKGTEAFFGQGTRLTVV.

The CDR3 loop is CASSLKGPGVPYEQYF. CDR3 coding DNA: TGTGCCAGCAGTTTAAAGGGACCCGGGGTGCCATACGAGCAGTACTTC. This chain links TRBV27 with TRBJ2-7, with D possibly being TRBD1 or TRBD2 (5 bases each). CDR1 and CDR2 (germline): MNHEY, SMNVEV (reference sequence). The V gene lost 2 bases and the J gene lost 4 bases, with 18 bases spanning the gap. The CDR3 is 16 amino acids.

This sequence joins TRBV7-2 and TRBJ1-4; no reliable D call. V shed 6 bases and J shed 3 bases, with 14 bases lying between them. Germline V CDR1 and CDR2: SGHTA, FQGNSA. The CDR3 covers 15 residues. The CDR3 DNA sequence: TGTGCCAGCAGGCCCAACCCCTGGGCTAATGAAAAACTGTTTTTT. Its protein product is CASRPNPWANEKLFF.

CDR3 residues: CATRRTSGLLVTEQFF. Here the CDR3 DNA reads TGCGCCACCCGGAGGACTAGCGGGCTCTTGGTTACTGAGCAGTTCTTC. The chain has TRBV5-1 and TRBJ2-1; 11 nucleotides align to TRBD2. V gave up 9 bases and J gave up 9 bases; unmatched junction bases: 17. There are 16 residues in the CDR3. CDR1 is SGHRS, CDR2 YFSETQ, per germline.

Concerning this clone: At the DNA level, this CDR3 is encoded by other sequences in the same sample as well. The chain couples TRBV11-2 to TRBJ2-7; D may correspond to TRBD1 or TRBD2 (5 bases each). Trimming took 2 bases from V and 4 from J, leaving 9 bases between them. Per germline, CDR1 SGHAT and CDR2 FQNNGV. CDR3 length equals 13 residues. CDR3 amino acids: CASSLRGAYEQYF. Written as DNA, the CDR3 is TGTGCCAGCAGCTTACGGGGCGCGTACGAGCAGTACTTC.

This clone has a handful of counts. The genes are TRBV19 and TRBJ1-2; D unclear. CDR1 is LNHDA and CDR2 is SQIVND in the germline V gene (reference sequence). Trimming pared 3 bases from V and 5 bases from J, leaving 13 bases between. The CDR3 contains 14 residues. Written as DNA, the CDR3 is TGTGCCAGTAGTATGGACTTCGAGGCGTATGGCTACACCTTC. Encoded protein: CASSMDFEAYGYTF.

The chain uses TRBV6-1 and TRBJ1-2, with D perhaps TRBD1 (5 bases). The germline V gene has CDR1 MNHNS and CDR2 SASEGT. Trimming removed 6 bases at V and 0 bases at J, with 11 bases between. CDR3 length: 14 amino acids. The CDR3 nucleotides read TGTGCCAGCAGGGGACTGGAGGCTAACTATGGCTACACCTTC. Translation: CASRGLEANYGYTF.

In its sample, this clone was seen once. The CDR3 DNA follows: TGTGCCAGCAGCCCCCAGCGGGGAAGCACAGATACGCAGTATTTT. The encoded protein is CASSPQRGSTDTQYF. The rearrangement joins TRBV14 to TRBJ2-3, with TRBD2 matching over 7 bases. The CDR3 runs 15 residues. Germline CDR1 SGHDN, CDR2 FVKESK. V was clipped by 4 bases and J by 0 bases; unmatched bases: 4.